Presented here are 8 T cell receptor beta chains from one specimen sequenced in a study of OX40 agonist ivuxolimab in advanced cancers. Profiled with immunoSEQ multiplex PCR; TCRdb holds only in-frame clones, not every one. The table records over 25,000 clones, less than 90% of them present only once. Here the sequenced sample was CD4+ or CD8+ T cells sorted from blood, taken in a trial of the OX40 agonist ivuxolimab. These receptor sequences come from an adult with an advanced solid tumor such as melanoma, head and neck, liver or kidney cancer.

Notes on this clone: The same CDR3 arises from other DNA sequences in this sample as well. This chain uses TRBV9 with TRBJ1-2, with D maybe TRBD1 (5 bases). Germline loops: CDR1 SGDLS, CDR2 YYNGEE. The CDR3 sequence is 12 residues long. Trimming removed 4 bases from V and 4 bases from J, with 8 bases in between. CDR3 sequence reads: CASSPGTYGYTF. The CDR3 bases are TGTGCCAGCAGCCCCGGGACCTATGGCTACACCTTC.

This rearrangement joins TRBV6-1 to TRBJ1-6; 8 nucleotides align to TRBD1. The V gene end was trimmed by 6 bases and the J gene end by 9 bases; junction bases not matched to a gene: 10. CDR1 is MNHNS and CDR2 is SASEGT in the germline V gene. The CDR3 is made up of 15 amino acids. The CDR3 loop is CASRVTGTGSSPLHF. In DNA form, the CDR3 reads TGTGCCAGCAGAGTAACCGGGACAGGATCTTCACCCCTCCACTTT.

The CDR3 nucleotides are TGTGCCAGCAGCTTCAGGGTGGGAAACACCATATATTTT. It is translated as CASSFRVGNTIYF. This chain connects TRBV7-6 to TRBJ1-3; D perhaps matches TRBD1 (5 bases). Germline loops: CDR1 SGHVS, CDR2 FNYEAQ. V lost 3 bases and J 4 bases, leaving 7 bases between the germline ends. CDR3 length equals 13 residues.

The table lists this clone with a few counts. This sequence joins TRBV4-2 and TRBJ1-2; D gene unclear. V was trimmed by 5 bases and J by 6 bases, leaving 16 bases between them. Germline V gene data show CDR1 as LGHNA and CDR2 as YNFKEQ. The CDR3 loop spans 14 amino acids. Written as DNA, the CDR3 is TGTGCCAGCAGCGAAGGACTCCTCCAAGATGGCTACACCTTC. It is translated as CASSEGLLQDGYTF.

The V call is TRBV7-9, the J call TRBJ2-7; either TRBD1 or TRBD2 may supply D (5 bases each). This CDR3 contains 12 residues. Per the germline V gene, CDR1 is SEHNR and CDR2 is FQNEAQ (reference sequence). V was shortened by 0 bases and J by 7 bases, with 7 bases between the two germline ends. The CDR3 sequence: CASSLAEGEQYF. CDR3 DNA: TGTGCCAGCAGCTTAGCCGAGGGGGAGCAGTACTTC.

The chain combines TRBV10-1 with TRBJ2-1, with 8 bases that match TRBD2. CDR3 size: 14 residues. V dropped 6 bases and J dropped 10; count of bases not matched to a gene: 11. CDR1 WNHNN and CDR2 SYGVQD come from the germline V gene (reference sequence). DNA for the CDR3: TGCGCCAGCAGCGACGACGTAGCGGGGCACGAGCAGTTCTTC. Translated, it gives CASSDDVAGHEQFF.

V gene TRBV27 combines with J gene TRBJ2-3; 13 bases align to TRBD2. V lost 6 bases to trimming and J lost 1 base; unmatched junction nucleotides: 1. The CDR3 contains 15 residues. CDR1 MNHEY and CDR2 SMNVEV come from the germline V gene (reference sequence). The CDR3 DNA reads TGTGCCAGCAGGGGGACTAGCGGGGGCACAGATACGCAGTATTTT. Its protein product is CASRGTSGGTDTQYF.

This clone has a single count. The CDR3 DNA sequence: TGTGCCAGCAGCGCAGGAGGAGCACACACAGATACGCAGTATTTT. Its protein is CASSAGGAHTDTQYF. The gene calls are TRBV5-6 and TRBJ2-3; D may be TRBD2 (5 bases). The CDR3 runs to 15 residues. Per the germline V gene, CDR1 is SGHDT and CDR2 is YYEEEE. Trimming stripped 4 bases from V and 2 bases from J, with 14 bases between.